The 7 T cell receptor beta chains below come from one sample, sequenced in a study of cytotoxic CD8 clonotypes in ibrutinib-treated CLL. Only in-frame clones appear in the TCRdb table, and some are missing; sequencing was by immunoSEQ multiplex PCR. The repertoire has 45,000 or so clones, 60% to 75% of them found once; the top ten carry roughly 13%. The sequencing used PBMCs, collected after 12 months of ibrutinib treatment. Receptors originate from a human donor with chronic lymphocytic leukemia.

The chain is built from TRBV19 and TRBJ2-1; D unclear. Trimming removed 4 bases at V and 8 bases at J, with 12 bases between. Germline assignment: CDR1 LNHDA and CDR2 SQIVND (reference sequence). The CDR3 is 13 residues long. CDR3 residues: CASSTPPKYEQFF. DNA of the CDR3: TGTGCCAGTAGTACCCCTCCAAAGTATGAGCAGTTCTTC.

The CDR3 nucleotides read TGTGCCAGCACCCCCTCAGTGGGACATAGAAGGTGGAACACTGAAGCTTTCTTT. This gives the protein CASTPSVGHRRWNTEAFF. This rearrangement joins TRBV28 to TRBJ1-1, with D possibly being TRBD1 (6 bases). V gave up 7 bases and J gave up 1 base, with 25 bases separating them. This CDR3 comprises 18 residues. From germline, CDR1 is MDHEN and CDR2 SYDVKM.

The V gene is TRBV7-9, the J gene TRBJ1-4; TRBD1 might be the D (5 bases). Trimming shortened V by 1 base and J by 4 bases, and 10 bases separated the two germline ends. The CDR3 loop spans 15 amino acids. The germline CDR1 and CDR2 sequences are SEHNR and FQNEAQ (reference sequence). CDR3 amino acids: CASSLEGHLNEKLFF. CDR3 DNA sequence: TGTGCCAGCAGCTTAGAGGGGCACCTTAATGAAAAACTGTTTTTT.

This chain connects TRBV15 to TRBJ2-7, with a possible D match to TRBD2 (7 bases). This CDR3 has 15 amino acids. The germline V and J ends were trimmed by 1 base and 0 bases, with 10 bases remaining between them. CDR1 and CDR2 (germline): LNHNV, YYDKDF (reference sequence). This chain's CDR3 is CATSRGGGSSYEQYF. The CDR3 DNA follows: TGTGCCACCAGCAGAGGCGGGGGCAGCTCCTACGAGCAGTACTTC.

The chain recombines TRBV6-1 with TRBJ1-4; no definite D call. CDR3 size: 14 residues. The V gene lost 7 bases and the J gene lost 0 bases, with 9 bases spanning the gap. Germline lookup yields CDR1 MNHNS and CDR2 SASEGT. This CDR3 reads CASTGLTTNEKLFF. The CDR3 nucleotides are TGTGCCAGCACCGGACTGACAACTAATGAAAAACTGTTTTTT.

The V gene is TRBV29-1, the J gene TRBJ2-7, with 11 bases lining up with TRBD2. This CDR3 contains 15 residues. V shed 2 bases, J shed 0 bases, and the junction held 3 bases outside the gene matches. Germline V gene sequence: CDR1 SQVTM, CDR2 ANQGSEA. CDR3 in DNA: TGCAGCGTTGAACGACTAGCGGGGAGCTCCTACGAGCAGTACTTC. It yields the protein CSVERLAGSSYEQYF.

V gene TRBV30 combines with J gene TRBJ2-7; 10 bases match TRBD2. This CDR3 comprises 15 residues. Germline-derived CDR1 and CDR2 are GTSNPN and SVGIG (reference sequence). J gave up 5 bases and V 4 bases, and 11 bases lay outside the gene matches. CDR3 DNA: TGTGCCTGGAAAGTACCGGGACTAGCGCGCCACGAGCAGTACTTC. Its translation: CAWKVPGLARHEQYF.